The rows below give T cell receptor beta chains drawn from one sample of a study of T-cell reconstitution after alpha-beta-depleted transplantation in children. One entry per CDR3 protein results from TCRdb running MiXCR on the PCR reads. The sample lists some 450,000 distinct CDR3 sequences; approximately 41% were seen once. The specimen was PBMCs, collected before TCRalphabeta/CD19-depleted stem cell transplant. The receptors stem from a girl aged 2-10 years with aplastic anemia, due to receive a stem cell transplant. CDR3s include the opening cysteine and the closing phenylalanine or tryptophan. The order of the fields is CDR3 DNA, CDR3 protein, clone size, J gene, V gene, D gene. A D gene is named only where the DNA matches it firmly. Size values are once, few and many counts, or a class for expanded clones, and some rows have none.

CDR3nt: TGTGCCAGCAGCCCCGCGGCTAGCGGGGGGGGAAATGAGCAGTTCTTC
CDR3aa: CASSPAASGGGNEQFF
abundance: .
j_gene: TRBJ2-1
v_gene: TRBV7-3
d_gene: TRBD2

CDR3nt: TGTGCCAGCAGCTTGCCTGGGGGGCTCAATGAGCAGTTCTTC
CDR3aa: CASSLPGGLNEQFF
abundance: .
j_gene: TRBJ2-1
v_gene: TRBV7-2
d_gene: .

CDR3nt: TGCAGTGTGAACAGGGGGCTGGGTCCCCTCCACTTT
CDR3aa: CSVNRGLGPLHF
abundance: many
j_gene: TRBJ1-6
v_gene: TRBV20-1
d_gene: TRBD1

CDR3nt: TGTGCCAGCAGTCCGCCGGGACAGGGTCCACTGAACACTGAAGCTTTCTTT
CDR3aa: CASSPPGQGPLNTEAFF
abundance: few
j_gene: TRBJ1-1
v_gene: TRBV6-2/TRBV6-3
d_gene: TRBD1

CDR3nt: TGTGCCAGCAGTTACGCGACAGGGGGCACCTACAATGAGCAGTTCTTC
CDR3aa: CASSYATGGTYNEQFF
abundance: .
j_gene: TRBJ2-1
v_gene: TRBV6-2/TRBV6-3
d_gene: TRBD1

CDR3nt: TGCAGTGCTAGAGAGACAGGAGGCAATGAGCAGTTCTTC
CDR3aa: CSARETGGNEQFF
abundance: few
j_gene: TRBJ2-1
v_gene: TRBV20-1
d_gene: .

CDR3nt: TGCAGTGCTAAGGACCGGCGGCTCACCTACAATGAGCAGTTCTTC
CDR3aa: CSAKDRRLTYNEQFF
abundance: .
j_gene: TRBJ2-1
v_gene: TRBV20-1
d_gene: .

CDR3nt: TGTGCCAGCAGCCTTACCCCTACCGAGTCCAATGAGCAGTTCTTC
CDR3aa: CASSLTPTESNEQFF
abundance: .
j_gene: TRBJ2-1
v_gene: TRBV7-9
d_gene: .

CDR3nt: TGTGCCAGCAGTTTGGGCAGGCGCTTGACGGGGGCCAACGTCCTGACTTTC
CDR3aa: CASSLGRRLTGANVLTF
abundance: .
j_gene: TRBJ2-6
v_gene: TRBV12-3/TRBV12-4
d_gene: .

CDR3nt: TGTGCCAGCAGCTGGACAGGGAGGGAGACCCAGTACTTC
CDR3aa: CASSWTGRETQYF
abundance: few
j_gene: TRBJ2-5
v_gene: TRBV11-2
d_gene: TRBD1

CDR3nt: TGCGCCAGCAGCCAAGAGGGACAGGGTTTTTACGAGCAGTACTTC
CDR3aa: CASSQEGQGFYEQYF
abundance: .
j_gene: TRBJ2-7
v_gene: TRBV4-1
d_gene: TRBD1

CDR3nt: TGTGCCAGCAGCCTCGGGACTAGCTTTAACACTGCGGACTTC
CDR3aa: CASSLGTSFNTADF
abundance: .
j_gene: TRBJ2-4
v_gene: TRBV7-8
d_gene: TRBD2

CDR3nt: TGTGCCAGCAGTCCCCTACACTCCTACAATGAGCAGTTCTTC
CDR3aa: CASSPLHSYNEQFF
abundance: many
j_gene: TRBJ2-1
v_gene: TRBV12-3/TRBV12-4
d_gene: .

CDR3nt: TGTGCCAGCAGCTCGGGGACAGGGTTTGGAGATACGCAGTATTTT
CDR3aa: CASSSGTGFGDTQYF
abundance: .
j_gene: TRBJ2-3
v_gene: TRBV7-6
d_gene: TRBD1

CDR3nt: TGTGCCAGCAGCTTGACAGGGATTTTGTACGAGCAGTACTTC
CDR3aa: CASSLTGILYEQYF
abundance: .
j_gene: TRBJ2-7
v_gene: TRBV7-2
d_gene: TRBD1

CDR3nt: TGTGCCAGCAGCAACATGGGAGACAGAAAAGTTAACTATGGCTACACCTTC
CDR3aa: CASSNMGDRKVNYGYTF
abundance: .
j_gene: TRBJ1-2
v_gene: TRBV21-1
d_gene: .

CDR3nt: TGTGCCAGCAGTGACAGGGCCAAAAACATTCAGTACTTC
CDR3aa: CASSDRAKNIQYF
abundance: once
j_gene: TRBJ2-4
v_gene: TRBV2
d_gene: .

CDR3nt: TGTGCCAGCAGCTTGGAGGGCCTCCACGAGCAGTACTTC
CDR3aa: CASSLEGLHEQYF
abundance: few
j_gene: TRBJ2-7
v_gene: TRBV7-2
d_gene: .

CDR3nt: TGTGCCAGCAGTCCTGGGACAGGGGTCTACTACGAGCAGTACTTC
CDR3aa: CASSPGTGVYYEQYF
abundance: few
j_gene: TRBJ2-7
v_gene: TRBV12-3/TRBV12-4
d_gene: TRBD1

CDR3nt: TGTGCCAGCAGCCTCAGGAGGGACTATGGCTACACCTTC
CDR3aa: CASSLRRDYGYTF
abundance: many
j_gene: TRBJ1-2
v_gene: TRBV12-3/TRBV12-4
d_gene: .

CDR3nt: TGTGCCAGCAGTTCTAGCGACGAGCAGTACTTC
CDR3aa: CASSSSDEQYF
abundance: .
j_gene: TRBJ2-7
v_gene: TRBV6-2/TRBV6-3
d_gene: .

CDR3nt: TGTGCCAGCAGCCAAGGTCCAAGGGCGGGGGAGCAGTACTTC
CDR3aa: CASSQGPRAGEQYF
abundance: many
j_gene: TRBJ2-7
v_gene: TRBV7-6
d_gene: .

CDR3nt: TGCGCCAGTCGACCCGCTCAGAATGAGAGGGTGGTCTTC
CDR3aa: CASRPAQNERVVF
abundance: .
j_gene: TRBJ2-1
v_gene: TRBV5-1
d_gene: .

CDR3nt: TGCGCCAGCAGCCCAAGAGGGCTAGCGGGATACGAGAATGAGCAGTTCTTC
CDR3aa: CASSPRGLAGYENEQFF
abundance: .
j_gene: TRBJ2-1
v_gene: TRBV4-1
d_gene: TRBD2

CDR3nt: TGCAGCGTTGACGGGACACCGGGCGACAGCACAGATACGCAGTATTTT
CDR3aa: CSVDGTPGDSTDTQYF
abundance: once
j_gene: TRBJ2-3
v_gene: TRBV29-1
d_gene: .

CDR3nt: TGTGCCAGCAGTTTCCAGGGGAGCAATCAGCCCCAGTATTTT
CDR3aa: CASSFQGSNQPQYF
abundance: .
j_gene: TRBJ2-3
v_gene: TRBV5-4
d_gene: .

CDR3nt: TGTGCCAGCAGCTCCACAGGGGGGAACGAGCAGTACTTC
CDR3aa: CASSSTGGNEQYF
abundance: .
j_gene: TRBJ2-7
v_gene: TRBV5-6
d_gene: TRBD1

CDR3nt: TGTGCCAGCAGCTCGGGACTGATACAAGAGACCCAGTACTTC
CDR3aa: CASSSGLIQETQYF
abundance: .
j_gene: TRBJ2-5
v_gene: TRBV5-4
d_gene: .

CDR3nt: TGTGCCAGCAGCACCCATCTTGATACGCAGTATTTT
CDR3aa: CASSTHLDTQYF
abundance: .
j_gene: TRBJ2-3
v_gene: TRBV9
d_gene: .

CDR3nt: TGTGCCACCCAGCGGGGCTCCTACAATGAGCAGTTCTTC
CDR3aa: CATQRGSYNEQFF
abundance: .
j_gene: TRBJ2-1
v_gene: TRBV28
d_gene: TRBD2

CDR3nt: TGTGCCATCAGTGAAACCGTTCCCTGGCGGGGCTACACCTTC
CDR3aa: CAISETVPWRGYTF
abundance: few
j_gene: TRBJ1-2
v_gene: TRBV10-3
d_gene: .

CDR3nt: TGTGCCACCAGCAGAGACGGCGGGAGGGCCTCCCACGAGCAGTACTTC
CDR3aa: CATSRDGGRASHEQYF
abundance: .
j_gene: TRBJ2-7
v_gene: TRBV15
d_gene: TRBD2

CDR3nt: TGTGCCAGCAGACTGGACCGGAGCTCCTACAATGAGCAGTTCTTC
CDR3aa: CASRLDRSSYNEQFF
abundance: few
j_gene: TRBJ2-1
v_gene: TRBV7-9
d_gene: .

CDR3nt: TGTGCCAGCAGTTTATTCGGGAGGGCCGGCACAGATACGCAGTATTTT
CDR3aa: CASSLFGRAGTDTQYF
abundance: .
j_gene: TRBJ2-3
v_gene: TRBV28
d_gene: TRBD2

CDR3nt: TGTGCCAGCAGTGAAATCGGCGGGACTCAAGAGACCCAGTACTTC
CDR3aa: CASSEIGGTQETQYF
abundance: .
j_gene: TRBJ2-5
v_gene: TRBV2
d_gene: .

CDR3nt: TGTGCCAGCACCCTAGGGGGGTACTATGGCTACACCTTC
CDR3aa: CASTLGGYYGYTF
abundance: many
j_gene: TRBJ1-2
v_gene: TRBV7-9
d_gene: .

CDR3nt: TGCGCCAGCAGTCTGGTTCGAGTGGGGGCCTACAATGAGCAGTTCTTC
CDR3aa: CASSLVRVGAYNEQFF
abundance: .
j_gene: TRBJ2-1
v_gene: TRBV4-1
d_gene: .

CDR3nt: TGTGCCAGCAGTCCCACCGGGACCGGGGTGGGGCCCCAGCATTTT
CDR3aa: CASSPTGTGVGPQHF
abundance: .
j_gene: TRBJ1-5
v_gene: TRBV12-3/TRBV12-4
d_gene: .

CDR3nt: TGTGCCAGCAGCTTACCGGGGACTAGCGGGGTACAACAAGAGACCCAGTACTTC
CDR3aa: CASSLPGTSGVQQETQYF
abundance: .
j_gene: TRBJ2-5
v_gene: TRBV11-1
d_gene: TRBD2

CDR3nt: TGTGCCACCAGCAGAGAATTGGGCAGGGGCGAGACCCAGTACTTC
CDR3aa: CATSRELGRGETQYF
abundance: .
j_gene: TRBJ2-5
v_gene: TRBV15
d_gene: .

CDR3nt: TGCAGTGCTAGCCTCAGGAGGTATGGCTACACCTTC
CDR3aa: CSASLRRYGYTF
abundance: .
j_gene: TRBJ1-2
v_gene: TRBV20-1
d_gene: .

CDR3nt: TGCAGTGCTAGAGAAGGGGCCACCTCTAGCACAGATACGCAGTATTTT
CDR3aa: CSAREGATSSTDTQYF
abundance: .
j_gene: TRBJ2-3
v_gene: TRBV20-1
d_gene: .

CDR3nt: TGTGCCAGCAGCGTAGGAAGGGGGCCGGGAGGGCCAGAGACCCAGTACTTC
CDR3aa: CASSVGRGPGGPETQYF
abundance: .
j_gene: TRBJ2-5
v_gene: TRBV9
d_gene: .

CDR3nt: TGCGCCAGCAGAAATGGGACTAGGGTTGGTCCCTACAATGAGCAGTTCTTC
CDR3aa: CASRNGTRVGPYNEQFF
abundance: .
j_gene: TRBJ2-1
v_gene: TRBV10-1
d_gene: TRBD2

CDR3nt: TGTGCCAGCAGCCGATCTAGCGGGGCTAATGAGCAGTTCTTC
CDR3aa: CASSRSSGANEQFF
abundance: medium-sized
j_gene: TRBJ2-1
v_gene: TRBV7-2
d_gene: TRBD2

CDR3nt: TGTGCCAGCAGCCCTCAACCGGGACAGTACAACGAGCAGTACTTC
CDR3aa: CASSPQPGQYNEQYF
abundance: .
j_gene: TRBJ2-7
v_gene: TRBV9
d_gene: TRBD1

CDR3nt: TGCAGTGCTAGGAGGAGGGGGCAAGAGACCCAGTACTTC
CDR3aa: CSARRRGQETQYF
abundance: .
j_gene: TRBJ2-5
v_gene: TRBV20-1
d_gene: .

CDR3nt: TGTGCCAGCAGCTTGCTCTGGGGGACGGATGAAAAACTGTTTTTT
CDR3aa: CASSLLWGTDEKLFF
abundance: few
j_gene: TRBJ1-4
v_gene: TRBV5-5
d_gene: .

CDR3nt: TGCGCCAGCAGCCAAGACAGAACCTACAATGAGCAGTTCTTC
CDR3aa: CASSQDRTYNEQFF
abundance: many
j_gene: TRBJ2-1
v_gene: TRBV4-1
d_gene: .

CDR3nt: TGCAGTGCTAGGGATACCGGGACACACCCCTACGAGCAGTACTTC
CDR3aa: CSARDTGTHPYEQYF
abundance: .
j_gene: TRBJ2-7
v_gene: TRBV20-1
d_gene: .

CDR3nt: TGTGCCACCAGTGATCCCGGGGGTGACAAGCAGTTCTTC
CDR3aa: CATSDPGGDKQFF
abundance: .
j_gene: TRBJ2-1
v_gene: TRBV24-1
d_gene: .

CDR3nt: TGTGCCAGCAGCCAAGATTCCGGGCCCCCCCTCCACTTC
CDR3aa: CASSQDSGPPLHF
abundance: few
j_gene: TRBJ2-7
v_gene: TRBV4-2
d_gene: .

CDR3nt: TGTGCCAGCAGTTTAGCATACGGGACTAGCGCCACAGATACGCAGTATTTT
CDR3aa: CASSLAYGTSATDTQYF
abundance: many
j_gene: TRBJ2-3
v_gene: TRBV27
d_gene: TRBD2

CDR3nt: TGCGCCAGCAGCCGCACCGGGACAAACGGACTAGCGGGAAACACCGGGGAGCTGTTTTTT
CDR3aa: CASSRTGTNGLAGNTGELFF
abundance: .
j_gene: TRBJ2-2
v_gene: TRBV5-1
d_gene: TRBD2

CDR3nt: TGTGCCAGCAGCCAAGCGTACGGGGGATCGAATGGCTACACCTTC
CDR3aa: CASSQAYGGSNGYTF
abundance: many
j_gene: TRBJ1-2
v_gene: TRBV4-2
d_gene: .

CDR3nt: TGTGCCAGCAGCTTCCGACAGGATTACGAGCAGTACTTC
CDR3aa: CASSFRQDYEQYF
abundance: .
j_gene: TRBJ2-7
v_gene: TRBV5-5
d_gene: .

CDR3nt: TGTGCCAGCAGCCCCCTCACTAGCGGGAGGGCCAGGGGGGAGCAGTACTTC
CDR3aa: CASSPLTSGRARGEQYF
abundance: many
j_gene: TRBJ2-7
v_gene: TRBV7-2
d_gene: TRBD2